This TCR beta chain was retrieved from a study of cytomegalovirus exposure and HLA in healthy donors. Study results and limitations: Later on, analysis showed that most CMV-associated TCR beta chains appeared to be HLA-restricted. In an earlier analysis, most TCR beta V segments were productive about 87% or about 30% of the time. Later analysis associated a missense DCLRE1C variant with TCR beta V- and J-gene trimming.

Of note for this clone: The target antigen is unknown.

The CDR3 loop spans 16 amino acids. Germline V gene data show CDR1 as GTSNPN and CDR2 as SVGIG (reference sequence). V shed 0 bases and J 5 bases; nucleotides not matched to a gene: 13. Researchers ran the PCR with 60 Vbeta and 13 Jbeta primers. Original processing methods: Counted up in a later analysis, unique TCR beta chains came to 65 million to 80 million, with around 9.9 million shared. Libraries were prepared by immunoSEQ multiplex PCR; TCRdb keeps only in-frame clonotypes and omits some of them. V and J calls and clone size are given by that table; D and trimming were obtained from the DNA. Among about 150,000 clones listed, about three quarters were seen once.

The TCR comes from a woman between 45 and 65 years old in good health and CMV-seropositive. Sequencing used PBMCs. The chain employs TRBV30 and TRBJ2-7; TRBD1 aligns across 7 bases. CDR3 protein: CAWSVGDPGGDHEQYF. As DNA, the CDR3 is TGTGCCTGGAGTGTAGGAGACCCAGGGGGAGACCACGAGCAGTACTTC. The entire variable domain, with the rest obtained from reference TRBV30 and TRBJ2-7, is as follows: SQTIHQWPATLVQPVGSPLSLECTVEGTSNPNLYWYRQAAGRGLQLLFYSVGIGQISSEVPQNLSASRPQDRQFILSSKKLLLSDSGFYLCAWSVGDPGGDHEQYFGPGTRLTVT.